This T cell receptor (beta chain) appears in the sequencing data of a study of blood T cell repertoires in COVID-19. About the study: Material from acute and convalescent COVID-19 was sourced from the United States, Italy and Spain. T cells, B-cell-depleted T cells, or PBMCs provided the cDNA or gDNA that served as material.

Original analysis: Cell counts per sample came from amplifying reference gene primers. The protocol was immunoSEQ multiplex PCR, while the TCRdb copy is restricted to in-frame clones and leaves out a portion. V, J and clone size are those of that table, while D and trimming were read from the DNA. This table has approximately 180,000 clones, approximately 89% appearing once. This CDR3 is 16 amino acids long. Germline CDR1 reads SEHNR; CDR2 reads FQNEAQ (reference sequence). With 4 bases clipped from V and 5 bases from J, the junction kept 5 bases outside the gene matches. This clone was observed a few times.

The specimen sequenced was peripheral blood. The sequence was collected from a man aged 35 to 55 with active or convalescent COVID-19. The chain joins TRBV7-9 to TRBJ2-1, with 13 nucleotides matching TRBD2. The CDR3 spells CASSYGTSGINNEQFF. The CDR3 DNA reads as TGTGCCAGCAGCTACGGGACTAGCGGGATCAACAATGAGCAGTTCTTC. Together with reference TRBV7-9 and TRBJ2-1, the CDR3 gives the full variable domain: DTGVSQNPRHKITKRGQNVTFRCDPISEHNRLYWYRQTLGQGPEFLTYFQNEAQLEKSRLLSDRFSAERPKGSFSTLEIQRTEQGDSAMYLCASSYGTSGINNEQFFGPGTRLTVL.